The T cell receptor (beta chain) described here comes from a study of T-cell reconstitution after alpha-beta-depleted transplantation in children. TCRbeta library preparation incorporated unique molecular identifiers. TCRdb analysed the PCR reads with MiXCR anew, one entry per CDR3 protein. This repertoire shows more than 500,000 distinct CDR3 sequences, about an eighth found once; its top ten account for about 15%. CDR1 LGHNA and CDR2 YSLEER come from the germline V gene. V gave up 0 bases and J gave up 2 bases; unmatched junction bases: 0. The CDR3 sequence is 17 residues long. This clonotype appeared a few times.

Sequenced here: PBMCs, mostly from graft donor cells, sampled 180 days after TCRalphabeta/CD19-depleted stem cell transplant. This sequence joins TRBV4-3 and TRBJ2-1; 14 nucleotides agree with TRBD2. This clonotype was sampled from a female patient aged 2-15 years who had a stem cell transplant for aplastic anemia, so the T cells may come from the graft donor. CDR3 sequence reads: CASSQEGLAGAYNEQFF. CDR3 nucleotides: TGCGCCAGCAGCCAAGAGGGACTAGCGGGAGCCTACAATGAGCAGTTCTTC.